The 25 T cell receptor beta chains presented below share a single source sample, sequenced in a study of cytomegalovirus exposure and HLA in healthy donors. The primer mix had 60 Vbeta and 13 Jbeta primers. Sequencing used immunoSEQ multiplex PCR; TCRdb keeps in-frame clones, though not all of them. Here the sample spans approximately 150,000 clones, about four fifths being singletons. The sequenced material came from PBMCs. Every receptor here comes from a human donor in good health.

Notes on this clone: At one boundary the junction diverges from the germline segment, which might be a read error. The chain combines TRBV4-3 with TRBJ2-3, with TRBD1 as a possible D gene (5 bases). The CDR3 has 13 residues. The germline CDR1 and CDR2 sequences are LGHNA and YSLEER. In DNA, the CDR3 is TGCGCCAGCAGTCTAATTGCCACAGGTACGCAGTATTTT. Amino acid sequence: CASSLIATGTQYF.

This chain uses TRBV7-3 with TRBJ1-2, with D possibly matching TRBD1 (6 bases). In germline, CDR1 is SGHTA, CDR2 FQGTGA. CDR3 length: 13 amino acids. V lost 1 base to trimming and J lost 8 bases, with 11 bases between them. The CDR3 DNA is TGTGCCAGCAGCTTAATGGCAGGGGAAGGCTACACCTTC. As protein: CASSLMAGEGYTF.

The chain couples TRBV28 to TRBJ1-4; 7 bases line up with TRBD1. The CDR3 runs 14 residues. Germline lookup yields CDR1 MDHEN and CDR2 SYDVKM. V shed 5 bases, J shed 7 bases, and the junction held 7 bases outside the gene matches. The CDR3 loop reads CASSGEQGPEKLFF. CDR3 sequence (DNA): TGTGCCAGCAGTGGGGAACAGGGGCCTGAAAAACTGTTTTTT.

In its sample, this clone was seen once. The chain couples TRBV19 to TRBJ1-1, with D tentatively TRBD1 (6 bases). CDR3 size: 14 residues. The germline gives CDR1 LNHDA, CDR2 SQIVND (reference sequence). V was pared by 6 bases and J by 1 base, with 12 bases between. CDR3: CASRIRGANTEAFF. CDR3 nucleotide sequence: TGTGCCAGTAGAATACGGGGGGCGAACACTGAAGCTTTCTTT.

Note on this clone: The same CDR3 is also encoded by other DNA sequences in this sample. The chain joins TRBV5-6 to TRBJ2-5; D is unclear. The germline V gene has CDR1 SGHDT and CDR2 YYEEEE. The V end lost 2 bases, the J end lost 4 bases, and 6 bases lay between the germline ends. The CDR3 has 12 amino acids. The CDR3 bases are TGTGCCAGCAGCTTAGCTGTAGAGACCCAGTACTTC. Translated: CASSLAVETQYF.

CDR3 nucleotide sequence: TGTGCCAGCAGCTTCGGCGGGAAGGGGACAGATACGCAGTATTTT. The encoded protein is CASSFGGKGTDTQYF. This rearrangement joins TRBV5-4 to TRBJ2-3; TRBD2 might be the D (6 bases). The V and J ends lost 2 bases and 3 bases respectively, with 13 bases between them. This CDR3 region has 15 residues. Looked up from germline, CDR1 is SGHNT and CDR2 is YYREEE (reference sequence).

The chain employs TRBV19 and TRBJ2-1, with a possible D match to TRBD2 (7 bases). This CDR3 region has 14 residues. Germline assignment: CDR1 LNHDA and CDR2 SQIVND (reference sequence). Trimming pared 5 bases from V and 7 bases from J, leaving 15 bases between. CDR3 coding DNA: TGTGCCAGTAGTGGTGGGGGGGCGGCGAATGAGCAGTTCTTC. Translation gives CASSGGGAANEQFF.

CDR3 in amino acids: CASSPSTNTEAFF. CDR3 in DNA: TGTGCCAGCAGCCCTAGTACAAACACTGAAGCTTTCTTT. V and J are TRBV7-9 and TRBJ1-1; no reliable D call. V was shortened by 5 bases and J by 2 bases, with 9 bases between the two germline ends. The length of the CDR3 is 13 residues. Germline V gene data show CDR1 as SEHNR and CDR2 as FQNEAQ (reference sequence).

The chain uses TRBV6-6 and TRBJ2-5, with 7 nucleotides matching TRBD1. CDR3 size: 15 residues. Per germline, CDR1 MNHNY and CDR2 SVGAGI (reference sequence). Unmatched junction bases numbered 8, after V lost 0 bases and J lost 7 bases. This CDR3 reads CASSYSGTESGTQYF. The CDR3 region has the DNA TGTGCCAGCAGTTACTCGGGGACAGAAAGCGGGACCCAGTACTTC.

The chain is built from TRBV30 and TRBJ1-3; D is unresolved. The ends were cut back, 3 bases at V and 3 bases at J, with 3 bases in the middle. The CDR3 is made up of 11 amino acids. Germline CDR1 reads GTSNPN; CDR2 reads SVGIG (reference sequence). The CDR3: CAWSNGNTIYF. The CDR3 nucleotides are TGTGCCTGGAGCAATGGAAACACCATATATTTT.

This rearrangement joins TRBV2 to TRBJ2-7; 10 bases align to TRBD2. This CDR3 has 14 residues. Germline V gene lookup returns CDR1 SNHLY and CDR2 FYNNEI. The J segment lost 2 bases and the V segment lost 4 bases, leaving 2 bases of the junction unmatched. The CDR3 is CASSASGRAYEQYF. The CDR3 region has the DNA TGTGCCAGCAGTGCGAGCGGGAGGGCCTACGAGCAGTACTTC. Using reference TRBV2 and TRBJ2-7 for the parts outside the CDR3, the full variable domain is EPEVTQTPSHQVTQMGQEVILRCVPISNHLYFYWYRQILGQKVEFLVSFYNNEISEKSEIFDDQFSVERPDGSNFTLKIRSTKLEDSAMYFCASSASGRAYEQYFGPGTRLTVT.

This clone showed up just once. The chain employs TRBV11-2 and TRBJ1-2, with 9 bases fitting TRBD1. CDR1 and CDR2 (germline): SGHAT, FQNNGV. Losses at the gene ends were 2 bases for V and 8 bases for J; bases not matched to a gene: 9. This CDR3 contains 15 residues. This CDR3 reads CASSLRGTGLSGYTF. The CDR3 nucleotides read TGTGCCAGCAGCTTAAGGGGGACAGGGCTGTCGGGCTACACCTTC.

This chain connects TRBV19 to TRBJ2-7; 7 bases fit TRBD1. From germline, CDR1 is LNHDA and CDR2 SQIVND (reference sequence). The trim removed 0 bases at V and 4 bases at J, leaving 6 bases unmatched. The CDR3 loop spans 15 amino acids. CDR3 protein: CASSIDPGQIYEQYF. CDR3 DNA sequence: TGTGCCAGTAGTATAGATCCGGGACAGATATACGAGCAGTACTTC. The complete variable domain, with remaining parts taken from reference TRBV19 and TRBJ2-7, reads DGGITQSPKYLFRKEGQNVTLSCEQNLNHDAMYWYRQDPGQGLRLIYYSQIVNDFQKGDIAEGYSVSREKKESFPLTVTSAQKNPTAFYLCASSIDPGQIYEQYFGPGTRLTVT.

V gene TRBV19 combines with J gene TRBJ2-1; weak D call: TRBD2 (6 bases). Trimming shortened V by 4 bases and J by 2 bases, and 12 bases separated the two germline ends. Germline V gene sequence: CDR1 LNHDA, CDR2 SQIVND (reference sequence). The CDR3 has 15 amino acids. CDR3 sequence: CASSSNSGPYNEQFF. CDR3 coding DNA: TGTGCCAGTAGTAGCAATAGCGGTCCCTACAATGAGCAGTTCTTC.

The rearrangement links TRBV2 to TRBJ2-1, with D hard to call. Germline V lookup: CDR1 SNHLY, CDR2 FYNNEI. Trimming took off 1 base at V and 0 bases at J, with 13 bases between the two ends. This CDR3 comprises 17 residues. CDR3: CASSEEVAQSSYNEQFF. The CDR3 nucleotides are TGTGCCAGCAGTGAAGAAGTAGCCCAGAGCTCCTACAATGAGCAGTTCTTC.

CDR3 sequence (DNA): TGTGCCAGCAGCAGGACCAAGGGACTGGATTCCTACGAGCAGTACTTC. This gives the protein CASSRTKGLDSYEQYF. The chain employs TRBV28 and TRBJ2-7, with a tentative D call TRBD2 (6 bases). The CDR3 sequence is 16 residues long. Per the germline V gene, CDR1 is MDHEN and CDR2 is SYDVKM. The V and J ends lost 6 bases and 1 base respectively, with 19 bases between them.

The chain employs TRBV7-9 and TRBJ2-1; no firm D call. The V and J ends lost 4 bases and 1 base respectively, with 17 bases between them. Germline lookup yields CDR1 SEHNR and CDR2 FQNEAQ (reference sequence). This CDR3 is built from 17 residues. CDR3 region: CASSSPIGGASYNEQFF. The CDR3 DNA reads TGTGCCAGCAGCTCTCCGATTGGCGGAGCATCCTACAATGAGCAGTTCTTC.

V gene TRBV30 combines with J gene TRBJ2-3, with 13 bases fitting TRBD2. Germline V lookup: CDR1 GTSNPN, CDR2 SVGIG (reference sequence). The CDR3 covers 13 residues. In nucleotides, the CDR3 is TGTGCTCGAACTAGCGGGGGGGCAGATACGCAGTATTTT. Translating gives CARTSGGADTQYF.

This chain joins TRBV5-1 and TRBJ2-2; 7 bases are shared with TRBD2. CDR1 and CDR2 (germline): SGHRS, YFSETQ. The ends lost 4 bases at V and 4 bases at J; junction bases unmatched: 10. The CDR3 totals 16 residues. CDR3 sequence: CASSPRGSGLTGELFF. The CDR3 DNA reads as TGCGCCAGCAGCCCCCGGGGTAGCGGGCTCACCGGGGAGCTGTTTTTT.

This clone was found a few times. The rearrangement uses TRBV5-6 and TRBJ1-2; D gene ambiguous. The V and J ends lost 2 bases and 2 bases respectively, with 7 bases between them. CDR3 length equals 13 residues. Germline V gives CDR1 SGHDT, CDR2 YYEEEE. The DNA of the CDR3 is TGTGCCAGCAGCTTACCACAGAACTATGGCTACACCTTC. Amino acids: CASSLPQNYGYTF.

V is TRBV29-1 and J is TRBJ2-1, with 11 bases fitting TRBD2. The CDR3 is 14 amino acids. Germline CDR1 and CDR2: SQVTM and ANQGSEA. Losses at the gene ends were 5 bases for V and 5 bases for J; bases not matched to a gene: 5. CDR3 in amino acids: CSVLGLAGHNEQFF. Here the CDR3 DNA reads TGCAGCGTTCTAGGACTAGCGGGTCACAATGAGCAGTTCTTC.

This clone was detected only a few times. This sequence joins TRBV29-1 and TRBJ1-1; no reliable D call. CDR1 is SQVTM, CDR2 ANQGSEA, per germline. The CDR3 covers 14 residues. V was cut by 2 bases and J by 4 bases, with 14 bases left in between. The CDR3 sequence is CSVESPVRVTEAFF. The CDR3 region has the DNA TGCAGCGTTGAATCCCCAGTGAGGGTCACTGAAGCTTTCTTT.

The V call is TRBV7-2, the J call TRBJ2-1; 10 bases align to TRBD2. V lost 3 bases, J lost 9 bases, and 8 bases stayed unmatched. The CDR3 totals 15 residues. Germline V gene data show CDR1 as SGHTA and CDR2 as FQGNSA. DNA of the CDR3: TGTGCCAGCAGCTTTAGGACTAGCGGAGGGGGTGAGCAGTTCTTC. Amino acid sequence: CASSFRTSGGGEQFF.

The genes are TRBV27 and TRBJ2-5, with 13 bases that match TRBD2. The CDR3 length is 15 residues. The germline gives CDR1 MNHEY, CDR2 SMNVEV (reference sequence). J gave up 3 bases and V 5 bases, and 3 bases lay outside the gene matches. CDR3 nucleotide sequence: TGTGCCAGCAGTGAAGGGACTAGCGGGGAAGAGACCCAGTACTTC. This codes for CASSEGTSGEETQYF.

This clone was recorded once. The chain couples TRBV11-2 to TRBJ1-1; a weak D match, TRBD1 (6 bases). Trimming removed 5 bases from V and 1 base from J, with 11 bases in between. This CDR3 comprises 14 residues. Germline values: CDR1 SGHAT, CDR2 FQNNGV. CDR3 sequence: CASSPLQGNTEAFF. The CDR3 DNA follows: TGTGCCAGCAGCCCACTACAGGGGAACACTGAAGCTTTCTTT.